Here is one T cell receptor beta chain with its context. Its antigen is not known. The entry originates in a study of radiotherapy plus CTLA-4 blockade in lung cancer. Study results and caveats: Reported findings show early blood T cell clone dynamics, with interferon-beta, best predicted response. Researchers report tumor-derived TCR clones expanding in blood after radiotherapy plus ipilimumab.

Measured with immunoSEQ multiplex PCR; TCRdb has only the in-frame clones, and not every one. The data show 40,000 or so clones, with about 86% seen just once and 20% to 25% held by the top ten. The V and J ends lost 4 bases and 1 base, in that order; junction bases with no gene match: 6. Germline CDR1 is MNHEY and CDR2 is SVGAGI. The CDR3 is made up of 15 amino acids. The input for sequencing was peripheral blood, taken from a patient treated with radiotherapy plus ipilimumab. This sequence was found in a human donor with non-small cell lung cancer whose response to radiotherapy plus ipilimumab could not be evaluated. The gene calls are TRBV6-5 and TRBJ1-1; 7 bases fit TRBD1. CDR3 DNA sequence: TGTGCCAGCAGTTTGACCGGGACAGCGAACACTGAAGCTTTCTTT. This codes for CASSLTGTANTEAFF.